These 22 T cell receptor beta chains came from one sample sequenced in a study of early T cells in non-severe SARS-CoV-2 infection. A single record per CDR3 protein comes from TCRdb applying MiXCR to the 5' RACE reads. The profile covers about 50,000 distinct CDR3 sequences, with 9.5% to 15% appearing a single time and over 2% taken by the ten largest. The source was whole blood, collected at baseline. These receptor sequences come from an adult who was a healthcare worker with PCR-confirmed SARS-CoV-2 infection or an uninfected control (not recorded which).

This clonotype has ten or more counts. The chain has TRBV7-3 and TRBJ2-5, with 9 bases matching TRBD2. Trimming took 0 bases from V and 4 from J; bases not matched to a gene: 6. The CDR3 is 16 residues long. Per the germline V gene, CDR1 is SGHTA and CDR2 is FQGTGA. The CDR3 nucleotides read TGTGCCAGCAGCTTAACTAGCGGGAGTCCCATAGAGACCCAGTACTTC. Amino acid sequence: CASSLTSGSPIETQYF.

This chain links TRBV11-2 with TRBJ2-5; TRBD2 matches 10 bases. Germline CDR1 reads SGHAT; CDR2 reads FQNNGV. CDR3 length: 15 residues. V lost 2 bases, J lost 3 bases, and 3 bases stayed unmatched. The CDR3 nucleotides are TGTGCCAGCAGCTTATCGGGACTAGCGAAAGAGACCCAGTACTTC. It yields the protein CASSLSGLAKETQYF.

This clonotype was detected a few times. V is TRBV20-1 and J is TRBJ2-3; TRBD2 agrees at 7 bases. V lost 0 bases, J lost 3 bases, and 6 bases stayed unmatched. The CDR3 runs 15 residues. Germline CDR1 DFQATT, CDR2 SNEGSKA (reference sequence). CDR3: CSARDGTTGTDTQYF. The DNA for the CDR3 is TGCAGTGCTAGAGACGGGACTACGGGAACAGATACGCAGTATTTT.

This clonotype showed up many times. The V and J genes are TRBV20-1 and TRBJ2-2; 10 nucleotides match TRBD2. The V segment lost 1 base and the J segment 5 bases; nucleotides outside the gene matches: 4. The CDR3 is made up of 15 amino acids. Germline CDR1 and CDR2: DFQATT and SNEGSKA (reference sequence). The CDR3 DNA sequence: TGCAGTGCTAGAGCCCTGGGACTAGCGACCGGGGAGCTGTTTTTT. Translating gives CSARALGLATGELFF.

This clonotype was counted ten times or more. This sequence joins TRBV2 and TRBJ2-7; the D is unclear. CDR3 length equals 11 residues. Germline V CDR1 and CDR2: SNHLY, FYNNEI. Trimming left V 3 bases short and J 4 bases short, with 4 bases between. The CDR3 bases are TGTGCCAGCAGTGAGGGATACGAGCAGTACTTC. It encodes CASSEGYEQYF. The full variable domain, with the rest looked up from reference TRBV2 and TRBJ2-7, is EPEVTQTPSHQVTQMGQEVILRCVPISNHLYFYWYRQILGQKVEFLVSFYNNEISEKSEIFDDQFSVERPDGSNFTLKIRSTKLEDSAMYFCASSEGYEQYFGPGTRLTVT.

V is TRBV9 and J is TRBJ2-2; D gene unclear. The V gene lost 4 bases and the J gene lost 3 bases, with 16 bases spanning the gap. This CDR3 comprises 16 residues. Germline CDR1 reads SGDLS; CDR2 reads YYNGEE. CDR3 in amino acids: CASSRREMDYTGELFF. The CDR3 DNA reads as TGTGCCAGCAGCCGTCGTGAGATGGATTACACCGGGGAGCTGTTTTTT.

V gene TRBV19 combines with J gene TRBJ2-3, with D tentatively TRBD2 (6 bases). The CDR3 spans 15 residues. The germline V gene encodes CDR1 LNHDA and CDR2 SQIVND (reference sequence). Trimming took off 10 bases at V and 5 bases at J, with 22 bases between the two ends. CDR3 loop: CATSIGLTRIDTQYF. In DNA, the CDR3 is TGTGCCACTTCTATAGGATTGACTAGAATAGATACGCAGTATTTT.

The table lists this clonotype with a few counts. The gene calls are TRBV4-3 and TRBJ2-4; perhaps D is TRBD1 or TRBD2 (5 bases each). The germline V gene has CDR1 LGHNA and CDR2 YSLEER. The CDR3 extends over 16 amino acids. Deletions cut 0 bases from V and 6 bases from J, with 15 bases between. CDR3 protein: CASSQDMMGPGNIQYF. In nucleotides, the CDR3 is TGCGCCAGCAGCCAAGATATGATGGGACCAGGAAACATTCAGTACTTC.

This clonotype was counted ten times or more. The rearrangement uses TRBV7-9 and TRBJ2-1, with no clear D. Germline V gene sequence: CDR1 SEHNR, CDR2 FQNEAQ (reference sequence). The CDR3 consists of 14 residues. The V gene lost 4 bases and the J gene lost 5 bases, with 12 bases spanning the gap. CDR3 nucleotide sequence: TGTGCCAGCAGCTCAGACCACTGGAACAATGAGCAGTTCTTC. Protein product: CASSSDHWNNEQFF.

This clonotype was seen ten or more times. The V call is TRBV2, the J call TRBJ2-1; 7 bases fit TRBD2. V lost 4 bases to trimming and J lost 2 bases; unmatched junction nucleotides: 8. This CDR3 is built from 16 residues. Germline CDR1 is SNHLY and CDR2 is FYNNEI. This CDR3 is CASSGRAGVAYNEQFF. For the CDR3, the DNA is TGTGCCAGCAGTGGTCGGGCGGGAGTGGCCTACAATGAGCAGTTCTTC.

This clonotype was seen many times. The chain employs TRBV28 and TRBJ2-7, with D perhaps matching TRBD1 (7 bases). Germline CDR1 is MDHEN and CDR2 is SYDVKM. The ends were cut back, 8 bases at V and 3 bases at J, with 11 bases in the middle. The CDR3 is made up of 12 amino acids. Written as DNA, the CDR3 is TGTGCCAGCCAGGGGGGTAGCTACGAGCAGTACTTC. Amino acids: CASQGGSYEQYF.

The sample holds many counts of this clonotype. CDR3 protein: CASSFRDEQFF. CDR3 DNA: TGTGCCAGCAGTTTTCGGGATGAGCAGTTCTTC. This chain links TRBV6-2 or TRBV6-3 with TRBJ2-1; D call uncertain. Trimming pared 4 bases from V and 8 bases from J, leaving 6 bases between. Looked up from germline, CDR1 is MNHEY and CDR2 is SVGEGT. This CDR3 has 11 residues.

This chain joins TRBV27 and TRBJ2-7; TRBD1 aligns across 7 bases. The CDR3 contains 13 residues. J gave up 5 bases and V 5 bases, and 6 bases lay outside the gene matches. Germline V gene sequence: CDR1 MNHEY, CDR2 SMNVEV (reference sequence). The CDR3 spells CASSPTGMHEQYF. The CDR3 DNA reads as TGTGCCAGCAGTCCGACAGGGATGCACGAGCAGTACTTC.

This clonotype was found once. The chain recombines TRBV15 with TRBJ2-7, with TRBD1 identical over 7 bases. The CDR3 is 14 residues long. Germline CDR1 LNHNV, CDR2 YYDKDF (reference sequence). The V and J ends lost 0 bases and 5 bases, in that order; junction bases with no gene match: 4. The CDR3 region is CATSRDLGGHEQYF. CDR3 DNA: TGTGCCACCAGCAGAGATCTAGGGGGCCACGAGCAGTACTTC. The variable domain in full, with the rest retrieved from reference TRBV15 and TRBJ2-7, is DAMVIQNPRYQVTQFGKPVTLSCSQTLNHNVMYWYQQKSSQAPKLLFHYYDKDFNNEADTPDNFQSRRPNTSFCFLDIRSPGLGDTAMYLCATSRDLGGHEQYFGPGTRLTVT.

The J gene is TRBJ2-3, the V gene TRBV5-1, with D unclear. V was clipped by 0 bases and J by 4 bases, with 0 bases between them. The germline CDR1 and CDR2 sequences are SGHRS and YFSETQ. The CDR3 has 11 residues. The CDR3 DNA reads TGCGCCAGCAGCTTGGCAGATACGCAGTATTTT. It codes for CASSLADTQYF.

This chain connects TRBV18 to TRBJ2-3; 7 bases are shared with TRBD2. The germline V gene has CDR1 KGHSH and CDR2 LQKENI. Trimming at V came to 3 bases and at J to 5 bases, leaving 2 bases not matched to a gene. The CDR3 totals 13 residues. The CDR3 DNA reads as TGTGCCAGCTCACCGCGGGAGAGAGATACGCAGTATTTT. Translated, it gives CASSPRERDTQYF.

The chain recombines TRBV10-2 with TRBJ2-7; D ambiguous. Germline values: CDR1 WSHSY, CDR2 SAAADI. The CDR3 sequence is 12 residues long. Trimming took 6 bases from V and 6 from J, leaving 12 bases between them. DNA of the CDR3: TGCGCCAGCAGGTCCCCCCCCGGCGAGCAGTACTTC. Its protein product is CASRSPPGEQYF.

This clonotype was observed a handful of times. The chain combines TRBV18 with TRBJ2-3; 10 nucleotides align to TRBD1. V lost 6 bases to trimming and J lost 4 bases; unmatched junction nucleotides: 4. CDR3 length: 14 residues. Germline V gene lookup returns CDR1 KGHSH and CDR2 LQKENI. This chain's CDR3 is CASSPTGGADTQYF. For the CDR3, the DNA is TGTGCCAGCTCGCCGACAGGGGGCGCAGATACGCAGTATTTT.

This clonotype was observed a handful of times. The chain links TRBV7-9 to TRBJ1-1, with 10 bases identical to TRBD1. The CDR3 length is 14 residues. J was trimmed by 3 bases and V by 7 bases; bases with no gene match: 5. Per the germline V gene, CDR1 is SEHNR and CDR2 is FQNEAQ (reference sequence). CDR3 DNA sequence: TGTGCCAGCAACTCGACAGGGGGCGACACTGAAGCTTTCTTT. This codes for CASNSTGGDTEAFF.

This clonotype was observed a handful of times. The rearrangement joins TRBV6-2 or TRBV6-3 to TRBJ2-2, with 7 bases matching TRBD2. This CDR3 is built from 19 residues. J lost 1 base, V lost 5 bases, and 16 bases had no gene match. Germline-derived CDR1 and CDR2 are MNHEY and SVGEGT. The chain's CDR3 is CASSPYPASGRLNTGELFF. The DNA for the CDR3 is TGTGCCAGCAGTCCGTACCCCGCTAGCGGAAGACTGAACACCGGGGAGCTGTTTTTT.

The CDR3 DNA reads TGTGCCAGCAGCTTACAGGCTAGCGGGACCTACGAGCAGTACTTC. Its protein is CASSLQASGTYEQYF. This chain connects TRBV7-2 to TRBJ2-7; TRBD2 matches at 9 bases. The CDR3 length is 15 residues. V gave up 2 bases and J gave up 2 bases; unmatched junction bases: 4. Per germline, CDR1 SGHTA and CDR2 FQGNSA.

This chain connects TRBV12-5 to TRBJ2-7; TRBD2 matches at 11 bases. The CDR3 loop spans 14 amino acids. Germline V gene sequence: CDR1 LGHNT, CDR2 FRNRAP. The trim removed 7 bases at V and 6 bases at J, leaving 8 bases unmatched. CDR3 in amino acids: CASELAGGPLEQYF. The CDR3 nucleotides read TGTGCTAGTGAATTAGCGGGAGGGCCTCTCGAGCAGTACTTC. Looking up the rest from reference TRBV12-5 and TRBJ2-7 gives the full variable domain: DARVTQTPRHKVTEMGQEVTMRCQPILGHNTVFWYRQTMMQGLELLAYFRNRAPLDDSGMPKDRFSAEMPDATLATLKIQPSEPRDSAVYFCASELAGGPLEQYFGPGTRLTVT.